This T cell receptor beta chain was observed in a study of vaccination effects on CD4 cells after COVID-19 (dated by TCRdb to the early 2020s). Study-wide context: After vaccination, three convalescent patients were sampled both early (day +14) and late (day +241, +227, +161 respectively). Cultures from other donors in the study were sequenced using the Oncomine TCR Beta short-read assay on an Illumina iSeq 100. Altogether, over 9 COVID-19 convalescent patients and a few SARS-CoV-2-naive healthy vaccine recipients made up the full study. In both COVID-19 convalescent patients and infection-naive vaccine recipients, the study compared SARS-CoV-2 spike-specific CD4+ TCR repertoires from before mRNA vaccination with those from after it. Post-vaccine samples across the study were collected a median of 72 days after the second dose, with a range of 14 to 241.

The library was produced with the immunoSEQ multiplex PCR assay. DNA from the cultured and isolated CD4+ T cells underwent TCR beta CDR3 sequencing. The paper's data handling went like this. Non-productive TCR sequences were removed and reads were trimmed to the CDR3 region, keeping CDR3s of at least 7 amino acids. Antigen-specific clonotypes were identified with the MANAFEST web app by comparing expansion in peptide wells against reference cultures. For clones to be considered positive, expansion at FDR<0.05 versus reference and all other wells, an odds ratio above 5, and a frequency above 0.1% in two replicate wells were required. A clonotype was defined as cross-reactive if the clonotype was significantly expanded both in SARS-CoV-2 spike wells and in at least one common cold coronavirus spike condition. Using the stringdist R package, CDR3 similarity was measured by Levenshtein distance, and unrooted trees were constructed with ape in R 3.6.1. The immuneACCESS repertoire file appears here via TCRdb, limited to in-frame rearrangements. These files lack a portion of the clones; in checked studies, under half of the deficit traces to unresolved V genes, and the cause of the others is not known. That table is the source of V, J and clone size, and D and trimming were worked out from the DNA. The sample table records some 15,000 clones; about 74% of these occur just once. The ten biggest clones cover roughly 24% of the sample.

Points on this clone: The specificity of this receptor is unknown. Base qualities are missing; no much larger clone stands one base away.

The ViraFEST assay stimulated PBMC with viral peptide pools and then used TCR sequencing to identify antigen-specific CD4+ T cell clonotypes by expansion. After approximately 11 days of culture, CD4+ T cells were isolated with the EasySep CD4+ T cell isolation kit. PCR-confirmed SARS-CoV-2 infection had occurred in convalescent patients between March and December 2020, before the Alpha, Beta and Delta variants emerged in the United States. Each participant received two doses of an mRNA SARS-CoV-2 vaccine, either BNT162b2 or mRNA-1273. Each well held two million PBMC cultured in IMDM containing approximately 5% human AB serum, around 9.3 IU/ml IL-2 and gentamicin, along with 8 to 10 ug/ml peptides. On days 3 and 7, half of the culture medium was replaced with fresh IL-2-containing medium. Unless noted otherwise, every peptide stimulation condition was cultured in triplicate wells. PBMC were separated from whole blood using Ficoll-Paque Plus gradient centrifugation and were then either cryopreserved at -140C or used fresh. The spike proteins of SARS-CoV-2 and of the common cold coronaviruses HCoV-NL63, HCoV-OC43 and HCoV-229E were spanned by overlapping peptide pools. The QIAamp micro DNA kit was used to extract genomic DNA from the cultured CD4+ T cells.

Study-wide findings and limitations: Both infection-induced and vaccine-induced clones contracted markedly at late post-vaccination timepoints, which is consistent with waning T cell responses. The study was limited by a small number of convalescent patients and lacked early post-infection timepoints. For convalescent patients, new clones induced by the vaccine made up most of the post-vaccine spike-reactive repertoire, and these new clones were largely distinct from the clones induced by infection.

This material consisted of CD4+ T cells from PBMCs cultured with HCoV-NL63 spike peptides, taken after COVID-19 vaccination. Interpreted using the paper, the cell subset or site label stands for: HCoV-NL63 spike overlapping peptide pool stimulation. The source of this sequence is a human donor who had a prior SARS-CoV-2 infection.

The CDR3 protein: CATNRGSYNEQFF. The nucleotide sequence reads as follows: TGTGCCACCAACAGGGGCTCCTACAATGAGCAGTTCTTC. The chain is assembled from TRBV15 and TRBJ2-1, with 7 bases in between that match TRBD1. V has 7 bases trimmed and J has 0 bases trimmed; junction bases matching no gene number 0. The cysteine opens and the phenylalanine closes a CDR3 of 13 amino acids. Kept here is only the CDR3 DNA, which spans 39 bases and is read in frame from base 1. CDR1 is given as LNHNV and CDR2 as YYDKDF, both from the germline V gene (reference sequence).